This T cell receptor beta chain was documented in a study of blood T cell repertoires in COVID-19. Study summary: The recovered donors of Cohort 3 showed two negative PCRs, clearance, or symptom resolution. PBMCs, B-cell-depleted T cells, or T cells were the source of the cDNA or gDNA that made up the material.

J gave up 0 bases and V 5 bases, and 2 bases lay outside the gene matches. The CDR3 is made up of 13 amino acids. The germline V gene has CDR1 SGHRS and CDR2 YFSETQ. Study processing details: The assay estimated nucleated cells by amplifying reference gene primers. TCRdb keeps only in-frame clones here, not all; method: immunoSEQ multiplex PCR. V, J and clone size derive from that table, while D and trimming were established from the DNA sequence. The table includes about 400,000 clones, more than 75% detected once. Material: PBMCs or T cells enriched from blood (not recorded which). V is TRBV5-1 and J is TRBJ2-7, with 7 bases aligning to TRBD2. The source is a man aged 40-50 years in a cohort exposed to, infected with or recovered from COVID-19 (not recorded which). The CDR3 spells CASSWDYSYEQYF. The CDR3, as DNA: TGCGCCAGCAGTTGGGACTACTCCTACGAGCAGTACTTC.